This TCR beta chain was documented in a study of T cell repertoires in cytomegalovirus infection. The study, taken as a whole, reports: Within the response measured ex vivo, HLA-C-restricted CMV-specific TCR beta clonotypes were dominant.

TCRdb itself ran the reads through MiXCR, one entry per CDR3 protein. The table has 180,000 or so distinct CDR3 sequences, about 17% seen once; the top ten hold less than 25%. Note on this clonotype: Its antigen is currently unknown.

The CDR3 extends over 15 amino acids. Trimming took 8 bases from V and 5 from J; bases not matched to a gene: 10. Germline V gene data show CDR1 as SNHLY and CDR2 as FYNNEI. The chain uses TRBV2 and TRBJ1-1; TRBD1 aligns across 11 bases. The origin of this receptor is a human donor in good health (CMV status not recorded). Some clones in this sample may be carry-over from other donors' samples. Sequenced: CD8+ T cells from PBMCs. CDR3 region: CASAISRDRGTEAFF. The CDR3 bases are TGTGCCAGCGCTATTTCCCGGGACAGGGGGACTGAAGCTTTCTTT.